These 19 T cell receptor beta chains came from one sample sequenced in a study of control samples from healthy donors and cancer patients. Clones were sequenced by immunoSEQ multiplex PCR, and TCRdb holds only the in-frame ones, with some missing. The table lists 150,000 to 200,000 clones, 90% of them singletons, with approximately 1.4% in the top ten. The sample comprised blood. The receptors shown here come from a woman aged 45-65 years in good health.

J is TRBJ2-7 and V is TRBV28, with a tentative D call TRBD1 (6 bases). Germline V gives CDR1 MDHEN, CDR2 SYDVKM. The V and J ends lost 2 bases and 2 bases respectively, with 22 bases between them. This CDR3 region has 18 residues. CDR3 in amino acids: CASSLGLSAGARPYEQYF. CDR3 DNA sequence: TGTGCCAGCAGTTTAGGGTTAAGCGCAGGGGCCCGGCCCTACGAGCAGTACTTC.

This clone was counted between two and nine times. The chain links TRBV18 to TRBJ2-1; 10 nucleotides line up with TRBD2. Trimming removed 3 bases from V and 2 bases from J; junction bases left unmatched: 7. The CDR3 sequence is 17 residues long. CDR1 and CDR2 from the germline V gene are KGHSH and LQKENI. The CDR3 here is CASSPRAGGPTYNEQFF. In nucleotides, the CDR3 is TGTGCCAGCTCACCTAGAGCGGGAGGGCCGACCTACAATGAGCAGTTCTTC.

This rearrangement joins TRBV5-4 to TRBJ2-7, with D maybe TRBD1 (8 bases). V was pared by 5 bases and J by 0 bases, with 15 bases between. Germline CDR1 is SGHNT and CDR2 is YYREEE (reference sequence). The CDR3 loop spans 15 amino acids. CDR3 region: CASSLQGGISYEQYF. CDR3 DNA: TGTGCCAGCAGTTTACAGGGGGGGATCTCCTACGAGCAGTACTTC.

The count of this clone is one. The chain combines TRBV5-1 with TRBJ2-3, with TRBD1 matching over 10 bases. Looked up from germline, CDR1 is SGHRS and CDR2 is YFSETQ. The CDR3 spans 14 residues. The junction had 3 bases not matched to a gene; V was cut back by 4 bases and J by 4 bases. The CDR3: CASSVGQGPDTQYF. DNA of the CDR3: TGCGCCAGCAGCGTGGGACAGGGGCCAGATACGCAGTATTTT. The full variable domain, with the rest looked up from reference TRBV5-1 and TRBJ2-3, is KAGVTQTPRYLIKTRGQQVTLSCSPISGHRSVSWYQQTPGQGLQFLFEYFSETQRNKGNFPGRFSGRQFSNSRSEMNVSTLELGDSALYLCASSVGQGPDTQYFGPGTRLTVL.

V usage is TRBV10-3 and J usage is TRBJ1-5; D perhaps matches TRBD1 (5 bases). Trimming pared 0 bases from V and 7 bases from J, leaving 16 bases between. CDR3 length: 16 residues. CDR1 ENHRY and CDR2 SYGVKD come from the germline V gene. CDR3 DNA sequence: TGTGCCATCAGTGAGTCCTTGGGGAGGTCAGGGCAGCCCCAGCATTTT. It translates to CAISESLGRSGQPQHF.

The chain has TRBV7-2 and TRBJ2-5; D might be TRBD2 (5 bases). This CDR3 is built from 13 residues. The V and J ends lost 2 bases and 4 bases respectively, with 8 bases between them. Germline V gene sequence: CDR1 SGHTA, CDR2 FQGNSA. The CDR3 loop reads CASSLQAGETQYF. In nucleotides, the CDR3 is TGTGCCAGCAGCTTACAGGCGGGAGAGACCCAGTACTTC.

This clone was observed a few times. The CDR3 spells CASSLRTGLAKNIQYF. The DNA for the CDR3 is TGTGCCAGCAGCCTTCGGACAGGCCTAGCCAAAAACATTCAGTACTTC. V gene TRBV5-4 combines with J gene TRBJ2-4; 7 nucleotides match TRBD1. The CDR3 runs 16 residues. The germline gives CDR1 SGHNT, CDR2 YYREEE (reference sequence). V lost 4 bases to trimming and J lost 0 bases; unmatched junction nucleotides: 7.

This clone is a singleton in its sample. The chain is built from TRBV5-6 and TRBJ2-1; D remains ambiguous. The CDR3 contains 14 residues. In germline, CDR1 is SGHDT, CDR2 YYEEEE. Trimming stripped 4 bases from V and 4 bases from J, with 12 bases between. CDR3 loop: CASSTRTKYNEQFF. In DNA form, the CDR3 reads TGTGCCAGCAGCACCCGGACCAAGTACAATGAGCAGTTCTTC.

The CDR3 DNA reads as TGTGCCAGCAGCTTAGCTAGCGGGAGGACAGATACGCAGTATTTT. This translates into CASSLASGRTDTQYF. V is TRBV7-9 and J is TRBJ2-3; 10 bases map to TRBD2. The CDR3 is made up of 15 amino acids. CDR1 is SEHNR and CDR2 is FQNEAQ in the germline V gene (reference sequence). Trimming took 0 bases from V and 3 from J; bases not matched to a gene: 0.

V and J are TRBV11-2 and TRBJ2-3, with 9 bases identical to TRBD2. J lost 0 bases, V lost 3 bases, and 7 bases had no gene match. CDR1 SGHAT and CDR2 FQNNGV come from the germline V gene. The CDR3 consists of 17 residues. Written as DNA, the CDR3 is TGTGCCAGCAGCTTTCTAATCGGGACTAGCAGCACAGATACGCAGTATTTT. It encodes CASSFLIGTSSTDTQYF.

The chain couples TRBV6-2 or TRBV6-3 to TRBJ1-3; D perhaps matches TRBD1 (5 bases). Germline-derived CDR1 and CDR2 are MNHEY and SVGEGT. This CDR3 contains 16 residues. The V end was cut by 5 bases, the J end by 7 bases, with 21 bases between. The CDR3 coding sequence is TGTGCCAGCAGTCGTTCGACAGTTCCCACCAGGAACACCATATATTTT. Translation: CASSRSTVPTRNTIYF.

This sequence joins TRBV10-3 and TRBJ2-5; 12 bases agree with TRBD1. Germline CDR1 is ENHRY and CDR2 is SYGVKD. V lost 9 bases and J lost 5; bases outside the gene matches: 7. The CDR3 loop spans 14 amino acids. The CDR3 loop is CAISGTGGAETQYF. The CDR3 nucleotides are TGTGCCATTTCGGGGACAGGGGGCGCGGAGACCCAGTACTTC.

V usage is TRBV2 and J usage is TRBJ2-5, with 14 positions matching TRBD2. The CDR3 consists of 14 residues. CDR1 is SNHLY, CDR2 FYNNEI, per germline. V lost 10 bases and J lost 4; bases outside the gene matches: 5. The CDR3 region is CATGTSGRGETQYF. CDR3 bases: TGTGCCACCGGGACTAGCGGGAGAGGAGAGACCCAGTACTTC.

This chain uses TRBV18 with TRBJ2-7, with D maybe TRBD1 (6 bases). The CDR3 has 15 amino acids. Trimming removed 4 bases at V and 5 bases at J, with 18 bases between. Germline CDR1 and CDR2: KGHSH and LQKENI. The CDR3 spells CASSHTGWWNDEQYF. The CDR3 DNA reads TGTGCCAGCTCACACACAGGGTGGTGGAATGACGAGCAGTACTTC.

V is TRBV9 and J is TRBJ1-4; D perhaps matches TRBD1 (5 bases). The germline CDR1 and CDR2 sequences are SGDLS and YYNGEE. The CDR3 runs 18 residues. Trimming took 2 bases from V and 1 from J, leaving 18 bases between them. The CDR3 loop reads CASSVGTASRRTNEKLFF. CDR3 nucleotide sequence: TGTGCCAGCAGCGTCGGGACCGCTTCTCGTAGAACTAATGAAAAACTGTTTTTT. The full variable domain, in which reference TRBV9 and TRBJ1-4 provide the parts outside the CDR3, is DSGVTQTPKHLITATGQRVTLRCSPRSGDLSVYWYQQSLDQGLQFLIQYYNGEERAKGNILERFSAQQFPDLHSELNLSSLELGDSALYFCASSVGTASRRTNEKLFFGSGTQLSVL.

This clone appeared once. The chain couples TRBV28 to TRBJ1-5; no definite D call. This CDR3 region has 12 residues. The germline CDR1 and CDR2 sequences are MDHEN and SYDVKM. The V end lost 7 bases, the J end lost 4 bases, and 8 bases lay between the germline ends. The CDR3: CASMGSNQPQHF. The CDR3 DNA is TGTGCCAGCATGGGGTCTAATCAGCCCCAGCATTTT.

The rearrangement links TRBV5-5 to TRBJ2-7; no clear D gene. From germline, CDR1 is SGHKS and CDR2 YYEKEE (reference sequence). Trimming pared 4 bases from V and 7 bases from J, leaving 9 bases between. This CDR3 has 11 amino acids. Here the CDR3 reads CASSTPQEQYF. For the CDR3, the DNA is TGTGCCAGCAGCACACCTCAGGAGCAGTACTTC.

The rearrangement links TRBV11-1 to TRBJ1-1; no firm D call. V was cut by 2 bases and J by 0 bases, with 10 bases left in between. Germline V gene sequence: CDR1 SGHAT, CDR2 FQDESV (reference sequence). The CDR3 runs 15 residues. The CDR3 coding sequence is TGTGCCAGCAGCTTAACTCGCGGCATGAACACTGAAGCTTTCTTT. Encoded protein: CASSLTRGMNTEAFF.

This clone was observed many times. The chain's CDR3 is CASSQVVWQQNYGYTF. The CDR3 DNA is TGTGCCAGCAGCCAAGTCGTCTGGCAGCAGAACTATGGCTACACCTTC. The chain couples TRBV4-2 to TRBJ1-2; D uncertain. Trimming cost V 1 base and J 2 bases, with 14 bases left between them. The CDR3 covers 16 residues. Germline lookup yields CDR1 LGHNA and CDR2 YNFKEQ.